This TCR beta chain stems from a study of a mutant IDH1 vaccine in newly diagnosed glioma. Sequencing was performed with immunoSEQ multiplex PCR; in TCRdb, only in-frame clones are kept and a portion is missing. The sample has around 120,000 clones, 80% seen once. As concerns this clone: The target antigen is unknown.

Germline CDR1 is SNHLY and CDR2 is FYNNEI. V lost 6 bases, J lost 1 base, and 9 bases lay in between. This CDR3 region has 13 residues. Time point in this sample: week 11, during vaccination. It was 300 ug of mutant IDH1 20-mer peptide that made up each vaccine dose, given with topical imiquimod. The source was PBMCs, collected from a glioma patient whose treatment included an IDH1 peptide vaccine. The clonotype originates from a man aged 35 to 55 with glioma. The chain couples TRBV2 to TRBJ1-2; a weak D match, TRBD1 (5 bases). CDR3 sequence (DNA): TGTGCCAGCAGGGGGGTCTTTAACTATGGCTACACCTTC. Its translation: CASRGVFNYGYTF.